Listed below are T cell receptor beta chains from one sample, sequenced in a study of Ad26.COV2.S vaccination and SARS-CoV-2 variants. Here immunoSEQ multiplex PCR was the method, and the copy in TCRdb shows in-frame clones only, minus some. The profile shows around 170,000 clones, around 90% of them singletons. The sample was peripheral blood, taken after recovery from COVID-19. All receptors derive from a human donor who had recovered from COVID-19. Each CDR3 is given without its conserved first and last residue.

v_call cdr3_aa
TRBV4-1 ASSQVPSTDTQY
TRBV27 ASSLGGTANRPQH
TRBV6-1 ASSDYRGLFPYEQY
TRBV11-3 ASSLEGAISYEQY
TRBV27 ASSLGQGPWEQY
TRBV27 ASSSRDARHSGYT
TRBV24-1 ATSGKSGTESYNEQF
TRBV27 ASSFGAGLHAF
TRBV2 ASSLTGTGGDNEQF
TRBV5-1 ASSLDQGKQY
TRBV7-9 ASIRTGQETQY
TRBV30 AWNQDYNEQF
TRBV10-3 AISRQGDEQY